This entry is about one T cell receptor beta chain. Its antigen remains undetermined. Qualities for individual bases were not recorded, and no much larger clone is one base off. The sample comes from a study of glioma-infiltrating T cells (dated by TCRdb to about 2016). Background on the whole study: Sequencing of TCR alpha- and beta-chain repertoires was performed on glioma tissue, on non-neoplastic brain tissue, and on matched peripheral blood mononuclear cells. To measure divergence between tissue and blood T-cell populations, each tissue-infiltrating repertoire was compared with the peripheral blood repertoire of the same patient. The paired cohort comprised three low-grade glioma patients, about eight primary glioblastoma patients and three non-glioma patients contributing non-neoplastic brain tissue. What the research found in general, with its limitations: Group comparisons were based on small numbers of patients: three non-neoplastic, three low-grade glioma and several glioblastoma patients. Only a very small number of CDR3 sequences turned up in both tissue and blood, a result put down to high CDR3 diversity combined with limited sampling. VJ-independent divergence between tissue and blood was lower than expected in non-neoplastic patients but higher than expected in all gliomas, particularly low-grade gliomas.

CDR1 and CDR2 (GTSNPN, SVGIG) derive from the germline V gene (reference sequence). CDR3 length: 15 amino acids, cysteine to phenylalanine. Only the CDR3 portion is preserved as DNA: 45 bases, with reading frame beginning at the first base. V gives up 2 bases and J gives up 2 bases, and the segment between their germline ends measures 15 bases. The iRepertoire nested amplicon-rescue multiplex PCR (arm-PCR) platform was used to amplify TCR alpha and beta CDR3 regions from RNA. One-step reverse transcription and amplification used about 90-450 ng of tissue mRNA or PBMC total RNA as input. Following bead purification, Illumina adapters were added by a secondary multiplex PCR, and the libraries were gel-purified between 200 and 400 bp. The libraries contained internal 6-nucleotide barcodes that were used for demultiplexing. Sequencing of libraries was performed on an Illumina MiSeq with 2x220 or 2x250 nucleotide paired-end reads. The original methods were these. Paired reads were merged using FLASH 1.2.11 and aligned with BWA-MEM to the GRCh37 human genome, and TRA and TRB reads were then extracted. An IMGT-derived reference of cassette sequences and CDR3 motifs, with pseudogenes included, was used for V and J assignment. Reads were translated in three frames, and productive CDR3s were defined as those with a C...FGXG motif and no stop codons. A clonotype was defined as a unique combination of a V-J cassette pair and a CDR3 amino acid sequence. Reads were filtered by Hamming distance, with the threshold set by the sequence error rate of each sample in mapped regions. TCRdb's own reprocessing of the public reads used fastp at Q25 and MiXCR and kept productive beta chains. Each record represents a unique CDR3 protein, reported with the most common genes and DNA among its rows. The V and J calls here are based on TCRdb, not the publication. Across this sample there are some 180,000 distinct CDR3 sequences, with about 32% seen only once. Jointly, the top ten make up 20% of the sample.

Sequenced: glioma tissue, nonneoplastic brain tissue, or PBMCs (not recorded which). The clonotype was recovered from a human donor with low-grade glioma or glioblastoma, undergoing nonglioma brain surgery, or in good health (not recorded which). The sequence links TRBV30 to TRBJ1-2; TRBD1 might be the D gene, on 6 matching bases. The CDR3 region: CAWSSTGLGNYGYTF. The nucleotide sequence reads as follows: TGTGCCTGGAGTAGCACAGGGTTGGGGAACTATGGCTACACCTTC.